This T cell receptor (beta chain) appears in the sequencing data of a study of blood T cells in healthy people across ages. Regarding the study as a whole: Diversity estimated from one million T cells was considered an underestimate. Correlation between TCR beta diversity and naive T cell percentage was strong.

This CDR3 spans 16 amino acids. The germline V gene has CDR1 LNHNV and CDR2 YYDKDF (reference sequence). Together with a sample-barcoded 5' primer, a J-beta primer mix was included in a second PCR lasting about 7 to 11 cycles. TCRdb re-derived calls from the 5' RACE reads in MiXCR, one entry per CDR3 protein. The data show roughly 800,000 distinct CDR3 sequences, about 55% seen once. Concerning this clonotype: Its specificity is unknown.

The sample taken for sequencing was blood. The chain has TRBV15 and TRBJ2-5, with 7 nucleotides matching TRBD2. The J call may be in error: the DNA end matches TRBJ2-7 better. The receptor's source is a man at least 80 years old in good health. DNA of the CDR3: TGTGCCACCAGCCGATCACTGGGCGGGAGTTACCACGAGCAGTACTTC. Its translation is CATSRSLGGSYHEQYF.